The clone carrying this T cell receptor (beta chain) has ten or more counts. Its antigen is not known. The data derive from a study of neurological immune-mediated disorders. The time point here: longitudinal time-point 1 (baseline). The unsorted libraries were prepared from 2 million PBMCs (stored at -80 C). Study outcomes and limitations: Private repertoires in all groups were suggested by the absence of shared CDR3 amino acid sequences among expanded clones across subjects. Multiple sclerosis patients had less TCR clonal expansion than even healthy controls, unlike HTLV-1-associated myelopathy.

Germline CDR1 reads SGHTA; CDR2 reads FQGNSA. This CDR3 has 14 residues. V was shortened by 2 bases and J by 1 base, with 7 bases between the two germline ends. The cDNA came from 5'RACE with 10-nucleotide random UMIs. TCRdb re-analysed the 5' RACE reads in MiXCR, keeping a single row per CDR3 protein. The sample yields tens of thousands of distinct CDR3 sequences, roughly 10% seen once. V is TRBV7-2 and J is TRBJ2-3; D call uncertain. The receptor's source is a male donor with HTLV-1-associated myelopathy (HAM/TSP). The sample was PBMCs. The CDR3 DNA is TGTGCCAGCAGCTTAACCGCGGGCACAGATACGCAGTATTTT. Translation gives CASSLTAGTDTQYF.